The 4 T cell receptor beta chains given below trace back to one sample, sequenced in a study of T cells expressing NK-cell markers. With the 5' RACE reads reprocessed, TCRdb shows one record per CDR3 protein and no DNA. The record lists 150,000 to 200,000 distinct CDR3 sequences, of which the ten most abundant hold approximately 17%. Source material: blood T cells: a sorted CD56 or NKG2C T cell subset, CD4+ or CD8+ T cells, or bulk PBMC T cells (not recorded which). These receptors were collected from a woman aged 18-69 years in good health.

The chain's CDR3 is CASSFKGARGTYGYTF. The V call is TRBV6-1, the J call TRBJ1-2; TCRdb designates TRBD1, a call that cannot be tested without DNA. The CDR3 loop spans 16 amino acids. Germline V gene sequence: CDR1 MNHNS, CDR2 SASEGT.

The rearrangement joins TRBV7-2 to TRBJ2-3; the D call of TRBD2 rests on TCRdb alone, since no DNA is present to check it. The CDR3 spans 15 residues. CDR1 and CDR2 (germline): SGHTA, FQGNSA. This chain's CDR3 is CASSHTSARRDTQYF.

The chain combines TRBV7-8 with TRBJ2-5; TCRdb indicates TRBD1, and absent DNA this call remains unverified. Germline loops: CDR1 SGHVS, CDR2 FQNEAQ. This CDR3 comprises 17 residues. The CDR3 loop is CASSLLVSRGGGETQYF.

The chain joins TRBV7-8 to TRBJ2-1; TCRdb calls TRBD2, which cannot be checked without DNA. The CDR3 is 19 amino acids. Looked up from germline, CDR1 is SGHVS and CDR2 is FQNEAQ. CDR3: CASSLVRLAGGMSYNEQFF.